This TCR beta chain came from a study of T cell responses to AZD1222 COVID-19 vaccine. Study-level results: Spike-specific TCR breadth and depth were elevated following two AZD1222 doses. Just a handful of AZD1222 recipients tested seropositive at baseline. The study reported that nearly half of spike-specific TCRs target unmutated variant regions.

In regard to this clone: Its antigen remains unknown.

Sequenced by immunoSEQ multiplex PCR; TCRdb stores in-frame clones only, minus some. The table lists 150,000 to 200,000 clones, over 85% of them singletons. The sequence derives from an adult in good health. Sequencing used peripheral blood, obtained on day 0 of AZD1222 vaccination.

CDR3 sequence: CASSLGGSGANVLTF. In DNA, the CDR3 is TGTGCCAGCAGCCTAGGGGGGTCTGGGGCCAACGTCCTGACTTTC. The rearrangement uses TRBV4-2 and TRBJ2-6; D is perhaps TRBD1 or TRBD2 (6 bases each). V lost 4 bases, J lost 1 base, and 8 bases lay in between. The CDR3 consists of 15 residues. Germline V gives CDR1 LGHNA, CDR2 YNFKEQ.